This TCR beta chain was recovered during a study of T cell clones after liver transplantation. Study-wide background: Tolerant meant at least one year fully off immunosuppression without liver enzymes above twice normal.

Concerning this clone: Its antigen is still unknown.

V shed 4 bases, J shed 5 bases, and the junction held 8 bases outside the gene matches. The CDR3 consists of 14 residues. Germline V lookup: CDR1 SGHDT, CDR2 YYEEEE. Assay used: immunoSEQ multiplex PCR; TCRdb lists only in-frame clones, some missing. The table has 20,000 or so clones, under 95% seen once; the top ten hold around a quarter. Study observations and caveats: Post-transplant, graft-donor-reactive CD4 TCRbeta sequences in blood dropped significantly in most of the 8 subjects. Low donor cell numbers restricted donor-reactive repertoire measurement in a couple of subjects.

V usage is TRBV5-6 and J usage is TRBJ2-7; 8 bases align to TRBD2. The specimen comprised CD8+ T cells from blood, sampled nearly 26 months after liver transplant. The clonotype comes from a human patient who received a liver transplant. Some T cells may possibly be graft donor cells. The CDR3 DNA sequence: TGTGCCAGCAGCCTATTAGCGGGAAGGAACGAGCAGTACTTC. The encoded protein is CASSLLAGRNEQYF.